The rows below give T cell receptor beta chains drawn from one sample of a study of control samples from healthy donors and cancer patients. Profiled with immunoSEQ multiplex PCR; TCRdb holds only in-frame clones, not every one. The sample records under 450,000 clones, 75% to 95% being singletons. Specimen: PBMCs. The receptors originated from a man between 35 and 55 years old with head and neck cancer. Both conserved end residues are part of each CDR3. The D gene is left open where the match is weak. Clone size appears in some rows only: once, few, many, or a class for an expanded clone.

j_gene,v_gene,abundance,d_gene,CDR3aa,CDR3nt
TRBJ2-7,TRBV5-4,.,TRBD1,CASSRTGGHEQYF,TGTGCCAGCAGTAGGACAGGGGGCCACGAGCAGTACTTC
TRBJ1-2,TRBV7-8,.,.,CASSSQQTQPYTF,TGTGCCAGCAGCTCTCAACAAACACAGCCCTACACCTTC
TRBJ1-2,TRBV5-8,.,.,CASSSWDKSGIYGYTF,TGTGCCAGCAGCTCGTGGGATAAGTCAGGAATATATGGCTACACCTTC
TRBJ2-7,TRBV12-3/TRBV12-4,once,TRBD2,CASRIAGRYEQYF,TGTGCCAGCAGAATAGCGGGGCGATACGAGCAGTACTTC
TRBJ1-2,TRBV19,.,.,CASSHRVLNYGYTF,TGTGCCAGTAGTCACAGGGTATTGAACTATGGCTACACCTTC
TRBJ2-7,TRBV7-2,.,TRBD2,CASSLGAGGHGEQYF,TGTGCCAGCAGCTTAGGTGCGGGGGGGCACGGCGAGCAGTACTTC
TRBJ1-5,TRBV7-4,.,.,CASSRPRHYYSNQPQHF,TGTGCCAGCAGCCGCCCCCGACACTATTATAGCAATCAGCCCCAGCATTTT
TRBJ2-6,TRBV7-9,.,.,CASSFGSSGANVLTF,TGTGCCAGCAGCTTCGGGTCGTCCGGGGCCAACGTCCTGACTTTC
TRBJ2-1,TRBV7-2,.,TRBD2,CASSFPRGTSGHSYNEQFF,TGTGCCAGCAGCTTTCCCCGAGGGACTAGCGGCCACTCCTACAATGAGCAGTTCTTC
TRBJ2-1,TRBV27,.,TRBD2,CASSLRTSLYNEQFF,TGTGCCAGCAGTTTAAGGACTAGTCTCTACAATGAGCAGTTCTTC
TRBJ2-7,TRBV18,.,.,CASSPLPANYEQYF,TGTGCCAGCTCACCACTCCCAGCGAACTACGAGCAGTACTTC
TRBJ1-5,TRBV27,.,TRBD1,CASSPYRGSQPQHF,TGTGCCAGCAGTCCCTACAGGGGAAGCCAGCCCCAGCATTTT
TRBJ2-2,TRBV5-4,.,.,CASSSAGQAGELFF,TGTGCCAGCAGCTCGGCAGGGCAAGCCGGGGAGCTGTTTTTT
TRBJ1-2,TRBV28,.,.,CASSLDPRGYGYTF,TGTGCCAGCAGTTTAGACCCCAGGGGCTATGGCTACACCTTC
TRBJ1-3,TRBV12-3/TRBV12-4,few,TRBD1,CASSLLRRGRVF,TGTGCCAGCAGTTTACTGCGGAGGGGGCGAGTCTTT
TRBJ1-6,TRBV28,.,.,CASSLWASRLTPLHF,TGTGCCAGCAGTTTATGGGCCAGTAGGCTTACACCCCTCCACTTT
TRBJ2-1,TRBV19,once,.,CASSIEYPTRSEQFF,TGTGCCAGTAGTATAGAATACCCGACTAGAAGTGAGCAGTTCTTC
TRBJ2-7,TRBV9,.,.,CASSEEAYSMEQYF,TGTGCCAGCAGCGAAGAGGCGTATTCTATGGAGCAGTACTTC
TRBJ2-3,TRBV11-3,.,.,CASSPPRRGWKTDTQYF,TGTGCCAGCAGCCCCCCCAGGAGGGGATGGAAAACAGATACGCAGTATTTT
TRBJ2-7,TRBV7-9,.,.,CASSSGSGPYEQYF,TGTGCCAGCAGCTCCGGGAGCGGGCCCTACGAGCAGTACTTC
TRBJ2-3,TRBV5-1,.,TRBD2,CASTSGGTSTDTQYF,TGCGCCAGCACTAGCGGGGGAACTAGCACAGATACGCAGTATTTT
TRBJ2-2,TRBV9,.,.,CASSVGIGHNTGELFF,TGTGCCAGCAGCGTAGGAATTGGACACAACACCGGGGAGCTGTTTTTT
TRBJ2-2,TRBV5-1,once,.,CASSLGDRRTGELFF,TGCGCCAGCAGCTTGGGTGACAGGAGGACCGGGGAGCTGTTTTTT
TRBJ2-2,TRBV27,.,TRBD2,CASSLEDAGLAGGRVTGELFF,TGTGCCAGCAGTTTGGAAGACGCTGGACTAGCGGGAGGGCGGGTCACCGGGGAGCTGTTTTTT
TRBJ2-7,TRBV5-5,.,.,CASSLVGLRGTAQVEQYF,TGTGCCAGCAGCTTGGTTGGTTTGCGCGGGACAGCTCAGGTCGAGCAGTACTTC
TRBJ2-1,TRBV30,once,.,CAWRAEFNEQFF,TGTGCCTGGAGGGCCGAGTTCAATGAGCAGTTCTTC
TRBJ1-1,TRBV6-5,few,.,CASSLMTGGGTEAFF,TGTGCCAGCAGCCTTATGACAGGTGGGGGCACTGAAGCTTTCTTT
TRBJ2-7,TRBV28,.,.,CASRYSAGEQYF,TGTGCCAGCAGATACTCGGCAGGGGAGCAGTACTTC
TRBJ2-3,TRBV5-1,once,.,CASSLSGLQADTQYF,TGCGCCAGCAGCTTATCAGGGCTCCAGGCAGATACGCAGTATTTT
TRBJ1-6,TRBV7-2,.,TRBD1,CASSLVGGGNPYSPLHF,TGTGCCAGCAGCTTAGTGGGAGGGGGCAATCCCTATTCACCCCTCCACTTT
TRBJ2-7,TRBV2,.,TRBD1,CASIWTGGYEQYF,TGTGCCAGCATCTGGACAGGGGGCTACGAGCAGTACTTC
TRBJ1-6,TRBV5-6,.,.,CASSLIRGSSYNSPLHF,TGTGCCAGCAGCCTCATTCGCGGGAGCTCCTATAATTCACCCCTCCACTTT
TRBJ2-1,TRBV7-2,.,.,CASSWGFSYNEQFF,TGTGCCAGCAGCTGGGGCTTTTCCTACAATGAGCAGTTCTTC
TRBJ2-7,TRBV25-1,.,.,CASSARQGLTQGAYEQYF,TGTGCCAGCAGCGCTCGGCAGGGGTTGACTCAGGGAGCCTACGAGCAGTACTTC
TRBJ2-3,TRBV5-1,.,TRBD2,CASSPVAGEDTQYF,TGCGCCAGCAGCCCTGTAGCGGGAGAAGATACGCAGTATTTT
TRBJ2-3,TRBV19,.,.,CASTSSTDTQYF,TGTGCCAGTACGTCTAGCACAGATACGCAGTATTTT
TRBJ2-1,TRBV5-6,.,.,CASSLLRLSSYNEQFF,TGTGCCAGCAGCTTACTCAGGCTGAGCTCCTACAATGAGCAGTTCTTC
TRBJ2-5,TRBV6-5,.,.,CASSWSQGETQYF,TGTGCCAGCAGTTGGTCTCAGGGAGAGACCCAGTACTTC
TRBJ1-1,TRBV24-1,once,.,CATNEGRGEAFF,TGTGCCACCAACGAGGGGCGGGGTGAAGCTTTCTTT
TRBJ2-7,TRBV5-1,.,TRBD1,CASSAPAGTAAYEQYF,TGCGCCAGCAGCGCTCCCGCCGGGACAGCTGCCTACGAGCAGTACTTC
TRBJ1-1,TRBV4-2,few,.,CASSQVGQRNTEAFF,TGTGCCAGCAGCCAAGTAGGACAGCGGAACACTGAAGCTTTCTTT
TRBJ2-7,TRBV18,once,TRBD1,CASSPQAGGYEQYF,TGTGCCAGCTCCCCACAAGCAGGGGGCTACGAGCAGTACTTC